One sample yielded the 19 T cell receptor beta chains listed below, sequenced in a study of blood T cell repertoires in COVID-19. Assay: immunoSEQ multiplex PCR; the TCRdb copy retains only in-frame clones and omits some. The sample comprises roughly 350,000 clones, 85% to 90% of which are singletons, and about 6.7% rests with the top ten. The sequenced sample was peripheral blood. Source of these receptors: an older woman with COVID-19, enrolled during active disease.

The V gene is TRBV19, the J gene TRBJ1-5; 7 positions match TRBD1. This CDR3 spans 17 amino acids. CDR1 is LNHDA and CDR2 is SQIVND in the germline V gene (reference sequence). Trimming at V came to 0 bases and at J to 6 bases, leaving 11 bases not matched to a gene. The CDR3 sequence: CASSIDPKGAAGQPQHF. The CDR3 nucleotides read TGTGCCAGTAGTATAGATCCCAAGGGGGCTGCCGGTCAGCCCCAGCATTTT.

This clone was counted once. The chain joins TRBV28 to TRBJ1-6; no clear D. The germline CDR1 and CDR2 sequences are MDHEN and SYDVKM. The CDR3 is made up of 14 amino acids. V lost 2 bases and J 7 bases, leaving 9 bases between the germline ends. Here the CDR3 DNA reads TGTGCCAGCAGTTTAATTGGGAGAAATTCACCCCTCCACTTT. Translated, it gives CASSLIGRNSPLHF.

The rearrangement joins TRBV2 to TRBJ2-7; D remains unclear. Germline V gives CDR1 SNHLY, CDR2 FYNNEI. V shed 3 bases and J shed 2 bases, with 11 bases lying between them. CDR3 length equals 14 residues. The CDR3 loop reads CASSDPRFPYEQYF. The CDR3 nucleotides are TGTGCCAGCAGTGACCCCAGGTTCCCCTACGAGCAGTACTTC.

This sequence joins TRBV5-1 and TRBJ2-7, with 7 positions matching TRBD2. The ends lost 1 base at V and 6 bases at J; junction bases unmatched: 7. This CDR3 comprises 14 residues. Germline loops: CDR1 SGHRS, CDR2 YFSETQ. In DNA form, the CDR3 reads TGCGCCAGCAGCTTGAATGTCAGGGAGGGCGAGCAGTACTTC. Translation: CASSLNVREGEQYF.

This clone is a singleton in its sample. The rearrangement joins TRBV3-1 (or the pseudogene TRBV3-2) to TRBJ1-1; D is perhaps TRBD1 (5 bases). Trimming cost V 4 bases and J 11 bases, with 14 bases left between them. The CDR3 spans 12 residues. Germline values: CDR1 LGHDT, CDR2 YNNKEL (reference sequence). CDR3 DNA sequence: TGTGCCAGCAGCCGGGGGGGGTTTCTCGCTTTCTTT. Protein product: CASSRGGFLAFF.

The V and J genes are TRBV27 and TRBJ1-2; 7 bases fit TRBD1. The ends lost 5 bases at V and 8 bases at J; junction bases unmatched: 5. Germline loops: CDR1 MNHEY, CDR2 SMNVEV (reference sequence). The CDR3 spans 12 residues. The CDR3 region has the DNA TGTGCCAGCAGTCACAGGGGAGGCGGCTACACCTTC. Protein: CASSHRGGGYTF.

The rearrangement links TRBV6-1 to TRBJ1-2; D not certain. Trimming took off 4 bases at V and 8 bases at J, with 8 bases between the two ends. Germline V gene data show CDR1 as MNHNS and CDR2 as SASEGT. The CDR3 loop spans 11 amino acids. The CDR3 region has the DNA TGTGCCAGCAGTGCCCAGGAAGGCTACACCTTC. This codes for CASSAQEGYTF.

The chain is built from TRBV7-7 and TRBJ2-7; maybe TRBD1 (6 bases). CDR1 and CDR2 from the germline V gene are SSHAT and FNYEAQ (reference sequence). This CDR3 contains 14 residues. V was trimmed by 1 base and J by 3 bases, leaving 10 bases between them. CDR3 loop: CASSLGGRGYEQYF. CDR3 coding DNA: TGTGCCAGCAGCTTAGGAGGCAGGGGCTACGAGCAGTACTTC.

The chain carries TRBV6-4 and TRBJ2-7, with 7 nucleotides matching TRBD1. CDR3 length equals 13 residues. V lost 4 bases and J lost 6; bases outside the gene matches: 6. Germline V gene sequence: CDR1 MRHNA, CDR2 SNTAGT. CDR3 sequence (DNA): TGTGCCAGCAGTGTAAGACAGGGACGCGAGCAGTACTTC. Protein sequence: CASSVRQGREQYF.

The CDR3 DNA reads as TGTGCCAGCACCTCCAAAGAGGGTCGGTTTAGCAATCAGCCCCAGCATTTT. This gives the protein CASTSKEGRFSNQPQHF. The rearrangement joins TRBV27 to TRBJ1-5, with D uncertain. The germline V and J ends were trimmed by 7 bases and 0 bases, with 19 bases remaining between them. This CDR3 is built from 17 residues. The germline gives CDR1 MNHEY, CDR2 SMNVEV (reference sequence).

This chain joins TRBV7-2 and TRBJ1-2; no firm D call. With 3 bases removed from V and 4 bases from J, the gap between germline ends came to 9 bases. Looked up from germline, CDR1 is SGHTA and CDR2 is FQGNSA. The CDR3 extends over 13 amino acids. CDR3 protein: CASSFEVFYGYTF. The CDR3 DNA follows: TGTGCCAGCAGCTTCGAGGTTTTCTATGGCTACACCTTC.

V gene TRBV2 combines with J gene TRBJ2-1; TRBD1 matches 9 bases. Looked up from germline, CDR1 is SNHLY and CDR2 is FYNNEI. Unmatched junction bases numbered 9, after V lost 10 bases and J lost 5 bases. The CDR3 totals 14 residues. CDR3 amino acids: CATTGTGFDNEQFF. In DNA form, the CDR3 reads TGTGCCACGACCGGGACAGGGTTTGACAATGAGCAGTTCTTC.

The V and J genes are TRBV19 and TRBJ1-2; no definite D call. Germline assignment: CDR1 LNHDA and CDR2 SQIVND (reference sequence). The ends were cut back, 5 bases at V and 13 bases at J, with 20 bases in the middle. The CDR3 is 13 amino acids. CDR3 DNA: TGTGCCAGTAGTCCCCCGGGAGCCGTACAAAGCACCTTC. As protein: CASSPPGAVQSTF.

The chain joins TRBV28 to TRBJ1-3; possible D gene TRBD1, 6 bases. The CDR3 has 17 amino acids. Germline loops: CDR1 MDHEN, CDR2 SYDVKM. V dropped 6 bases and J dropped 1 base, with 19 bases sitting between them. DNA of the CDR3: TGTGCCAGCAGGCCCCCGCGGGGGCGGTCTTCTGGAAACACCATATATTTT. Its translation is CASRPPRGRSSGNTIYF.

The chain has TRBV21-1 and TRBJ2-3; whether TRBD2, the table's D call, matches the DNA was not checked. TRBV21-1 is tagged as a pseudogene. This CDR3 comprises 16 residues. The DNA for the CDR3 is TGTGCCAGCAGCAACCGGGTTGAAGGCAGCACAGATACGCAGTATTTT. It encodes CASSNRVEGSTDTQYF.

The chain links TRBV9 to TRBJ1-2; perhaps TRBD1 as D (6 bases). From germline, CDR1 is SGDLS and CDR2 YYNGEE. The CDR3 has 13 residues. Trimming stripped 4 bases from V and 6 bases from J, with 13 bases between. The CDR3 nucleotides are TGTGCCAGCAGCATTGAACAGGGCCATGGCTACACCTTC. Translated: CASSIEQGHGYTF. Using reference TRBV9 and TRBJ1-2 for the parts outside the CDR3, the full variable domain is DSGVTQTPKHLITATGQRVTLRCSPRSGDLSVYWYQQSLDQGLQFLIQYYNGEERAKGNILERFSAQQFPDLHSELNLSSLELGDSALYFCASSIEQGHGYTFGSGTRLTVV.

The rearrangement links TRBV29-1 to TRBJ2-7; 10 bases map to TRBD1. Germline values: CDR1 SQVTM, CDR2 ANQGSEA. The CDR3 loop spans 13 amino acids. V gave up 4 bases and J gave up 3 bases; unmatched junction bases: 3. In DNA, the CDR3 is TGCAGCGTTGTGGGGGACAGGGGCTACGAGCAGTACTTC. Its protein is CSVVGDRGYEQYF.

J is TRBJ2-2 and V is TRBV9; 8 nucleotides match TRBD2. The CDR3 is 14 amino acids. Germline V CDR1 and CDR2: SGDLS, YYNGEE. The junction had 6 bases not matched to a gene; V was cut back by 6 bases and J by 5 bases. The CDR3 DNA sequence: TGTGCCAGCACTGGCGGGGGGAGTACCGGGGAGCTGTTTTTT. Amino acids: CASTGGGSTGELFF. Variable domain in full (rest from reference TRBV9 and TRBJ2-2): DSGVTQTPKHLITATGQRVTLRCSPRSGDLSVYWYQQSLDQGLQFLIQYYNGEERAKGNILERFSAQQFPDLHSELNLSSLELGDSALYFCASTGGGSTGELFFGEGSRLTVL.

The CDR3 nucleotides are TGTGCCAGCAGACAGGGGGCGGGTGAAAAACTGTTTTTT. Translating it yields CASRQGAGEKLFF. The V call is TRBV27, the J call TRBJ1-4; 9 bases match TRBD1. The V gene's germline CDR1 is MNHEY and CDR2 SMNVEV (reference sequence). CDR3 length: 13 residues. J gave up 7 bases and V 6 bases, and 3 bases lay outside the gene matches. Together with reference TRBV27 and TRBJ1-4, the CDR3 gives the full variable domain: EAQVTQNPRYLITVTGKKLTVTCSQNMNHEYMSWYRQDPGLGLRQIYYSMNVEVTDKGDVPEGYKVSRKEKRNFPLILESPSPNQTSLYFCASRQGAGEKLFFGSGTQLSVL.